The 27 T cell receptor beta chains below come from one sample, sequenced in a study of CD8 T cells in Susac syndrome. Roughly 0.45 to 1 ug RNA was reverse transcribed with random hexamers. TCRdb processed the immunoSEQ multiplex PCR reads anew with MiXCR; each CDR3 protein has one entry. The table has some 180,000 distinct CDR3 sequences, 91% seen once; the top ten hold about 0.1%. Sequencing input: CD4+ T cells from PBMCs. The source of these receptors is a human donor with Susac syndrome.

This clonotype came up a few times. The V gene is TRBV5-1, the J gene TRBJ2-5; D could derive from TRBD1 or TRBD2 (5 bases each). From germline, CDR1 is SGHRS and CDR2 YFSETQ. The CDR3 loop spans 13 amino acids. V was cut by 2 bases and J by 5 bases, with 10 bases left in between. DNA of the CDR3: TGCGCCAGCAGCTTCGAGGGGTTGGAGACCCAGTACTTC. Translation gives CASSFEGLETQYF.

The chain uses TRBV5-1 and TRBJ2-1; D ambiguous. Germline loops: CDR1 SGHRS, CDR2 YFSETQ. V was trimmed by 0 bases and J by 5 bases, leaving 6 bases between them. This CDR3 is 13 amino acids long. This chain's CDR3 is CASSLGVHNEQFF. CDR3 sequence (DNA): TGCGCCAGCAGCTTGGGGGTCCACAATGAGCAGTTCTTC.

V and J are TRBV6-1 and TRBJ2-5; 7 bases map to TRBD1. V lost 6 bases to trimming and J lost 3 bases; unmatched junction nucleotides: 4. The CDR3 contains 13 residues. CDR1 is MNHNS, CDR2 SASEGT, per germline. The CDR3 reads CASRGTVKETQYF. In DNA, the CDR3 is TGTGCCAGCAGGGGGACAGTAAAAGAGACCCAGTACTTC.

CDR3 region: CASSQGDRDNEKLFF. The CDR3 DNA sequence: TGCGCCAGCAGCCAGGGGGACAGGGATAATGAAAAACTGTTTTTT. The chain couples TRBV4-1 to TRBJ1-4; 9 nucleotides agree with TRBD1. Germline CDR1 reads MGHRA; CDR2 reads YSYEKL. This CDR3 has 15 amino acids. V shed 3 bases and J 4 bases; nucleotides not matched to a gene: 3.

The rearrangement links TRBV20-1 to TRBJ2-5, with D tentatively TRBD1 or TRBD2 (5 bases each). Trimming removed 6 bases at V and 4 bases at J, with 18 bases between. There are 14 residues in the CDR3. From germline, CDR1 is DFQATT and CDR2 SNEGSKA (reference sequence). CDR3 region: CSAASGARSETQYF. The CDR3 region has the DNA TGCAGTGCAGCCTCCGGGGCTCGCTCAGAGACCCAGTACTTC.

The chain recombines TRBV7-4 with TRBJ1-2; no clear D gene. V was shortened by 1 base and J by 6 bases, with 9 bases between the two germline ends. The CDR3 length is 13 residues. Germline CDR1 reads SGHVT; CDR2 reads SQSDAQ. CDR3 bases: TGTGCCAGCAGCTTAGTAGGGAGGGATGGCTACACCTTC. Translated, it gives CASSLVGRDGYTF.

V gene TRBV5-1 combines with J gene TRBJ1-1; TRBD1 matches at 7 bases. Germline CDR1 and CDR2: SGHRS and YFSETQ. J gave up 2 bases and V 3 bases, and 7 bases lay outside the gene matches. The CDR3 has 15 amino acids. Here the CDR3 DNA reads TGCGCCAGCAGCTGGAACAGGGGAGTCAACACTGAAGCTTTCTTT. Translating gives CASSWNRGVNTEAFF.

The chain couples TRBV12-3 or TRBV12-4 to TRBJ1-2, with 8 bases fitting TRBD1. The V segment lost 10 bases and the J segment 2 bases; nucleotides outside the gene matches: 9. This CDR3 contains 14 residues. The CDR3 region has the DNA TGTGCCACCGGGGAAACAGGGGGAAACTATGGCTACACCTTC. This codes for CATGETGGNYGYTF.

The chain links TRBV7-9 to TRBJ2-1; 7 bases are shared with TRBD2. This CDR3 spans 13 amino acids. Germline CDR1 is SEHNR and CDR2 is FQNEAQ (reference sequence). J was trimmed by 10 bases and V by 3 bases; bases with no gene match: 6. The CDR3 coding sequence is TGTGCCAGCAGCTTGGGGGGGGGAAGCGAGCAGTTCTTC. Amino acids: CASSLGGGSEQFF. Full variable domain (rest looked up from reference TRBV7-9 and TRBJ2-1): DTGVSQNPRHKITKRGQNVTFRCDPISEHNRLYWYRQTLGQGPEFLTYFQNEAQLEKSRLLSDRFSAERPKGSFSTLEIQRTEQGDSAMYLCASSLGGGSEQFFGPGTRLTVL.

The gene calls are TRBV5-1 and TRBJ2-3; 11 bases are a match to TRBD2. J lost 5 bases, V lost 6 bases, and 8 bases had no gene match. This CDR3 has 15 amino acids. The V gene's germline CDR1 is SGHRS and CDR2 YFSETQ. In DNA form, the CDR3 reads TGCGCCAGCACACTAGCGGGAGTCCGTGAAGATACGCAGTATTTT. Translated, it gives CASTLAGVREDTQYF.

V is TRBV5-1 and J is TRBJ2-1, with D maybe TRBD1 (5 bases). The CDR3 is made up of 14 amino acids. Looked up from germline, CDR1 is SGHRS and CDR2 is YFSETQ. The V end lost 1 base, the J end lost 4 bases, and 9 bases lay between the germline ends. As DNA, the CDR3 is TGCGCCAGCAGCTTGACAGGTGCTTACAATGAGCAGTTCTTC. It encodes CASSLTGAYNEQFF.

The CDR3 region is CASSQEVQLLLDYEQYF. CDR3 bases: TGCGCCAGCAGCCAAGAAGTGCAGCTACTACTAGACTACGAGCAGTACTTC. The chain joins TRBV4-1 to TRBJ2-7; TRBD2 might be the D (5 bases). The germline gives CDR1 MGHRA, CDR2 YSYEKL. This CDR3 region has 17 residues. V lost 0 bases to trimming and J lost 3 bases, with 18 bases between them.

This sequence joins TRBV19 and TRBJ2-7; maybe TRBD2 (6 bases). The CDR3 consists of 14 residues. Trimming stripped 6 bases from V and 1 base from J, with 13 bases between. Germline V gene sequence: CDR1 LNHDA, CDR2 SQIVND (reference sequence). The CDR3 bases are TGTGCCAGTAGAGACGGGAGTAAGTCCTACGAGCAGTACTTC. Translation: CASRDGSKSYEQYF.

This chain links TRBV5-8 with TRBJ2-3; 11 bases are a match to TRBD1. The CDR3 covers 14 residues. Per the germline V gene, CDR1 is SGHTS and CDR2 is YDEGEE. J gave up 5 bases and V 3 bases, and 2 bases lay outside the gene matches. CDR3 coding DNA: TGTGCCAGCAGCTGGACAGGGGGCAGAGATACGCAGTATTTT. This codes for CASSWTGGRDTQYF.

The CDR3 loop is CASSLTGNTEAFF. The CDR3 nucleotides read TGTGCCAGCAGCTTAACAGGGAACACTGAAGCTTTCTTT. The rearrangement uses TRBV12-3 or TRBV12-4 and TRBJ1-1; D is possibly TRBD1 (5 bases). V gave up 6 bases and J gave up 1 base, with 9 bases separating them. This CDR3 has 13 residues.

V usage is TRBV6-1 and J usage is TRBJ1-1, with 7 bases that match TRBD1. Germline assignment: CDR1 MNHNS and CDR2 SASEGT. V was pared by 0 bases and J by 5 bases, with 6 bases of the junction left unmatched. CDR3 length equals 15 residues. This CDR3 is CASSEAEGARTEAFF. The CDR3 DNA is TGTGCCAGCAGTGAAGCAGAGGGGGCGCGGACTGAAGCTTTCTTT.

CDR3 DNA: TGCGCCAGCAGCCGGGACAGGGAGTACACCGGGGAGCTGTTTTTT. This sequence encodes CASSRDREYTGELFF. This chain joins TRBV4-1 and TRBJ2-2; 9 positions match TRBD1. The junction had 3 bases not matched to a gene; V was cut back by 4 bases and J by 3 bases. The CDR3 covers 15 residues. CDR1 and CDR2 (germline): MGHRA, YSYEKL.

This clonotype was observed once. The chain recombines TRBV29-1 with TRBJ1-2; the match to TRBD1 covers 9 bases. Trimming took 3 bases from V and 4 from J; bases not matched to a gene: 6. Per germline, CDR1 SQVTM and CDR2 ANQGSEA. CDR3 length equals 14 residues. The CDR3 reads CSVDPKTGGYGYTF. Written as DNA, the CDR3 is TGCAGCGTTGATCCGAAGACAGGGGGCTATGGCTACACCTTC.

V usage is TRBV18 and J usage is TRBJ2-7, with D possibly matching TRBD1 (6 bases). There are 15 residues in the CDR3. Trimming shortened V by 8 bases and J by 0 bases, and 17 bases separated the two germline ends. Per the germline V gene, CDR1 is KGHSH and CDR2 is LQKENI. The CDR3 nucleotides read TGTGCCAGCACCGACACCGGGACAAGCTCCTACGAGCAGTACTTC. This sequence encodes CASTDTGTSSYEQYF.

This chain connects TRBV5-1 to TRBJ2-3; D may be TRBD2 (5 bases). Trimming removed 5 bases at V and 4 bases at J, with 17 bases between. This CDR3 comprises 15 residues. CDR1 SGHRS and CDR2 YFSETQ come from the germline V gene. The CDR3 nucleotides read TGCGCCAGCAGACGGGAAGGTGCGTTCTCAGATACGCAGTATTTT. Translation: CASRREGAFSDTQYF.

CDR3 bases: TGTGCCAGCAGTTACGGCAATGAGCAGTTCTTC. It encodes CASSYGNEQFF. J is TRBJ2-1 and V is TRBV6-2 or TRBV6-3, with D hard to call. Trimming took off 2 bases at V and 6 bases at J, with 2 bases between the two ends. Germline loops: CDR1 MNHEY, CDR2 SVGEGT. This CDR3 comprises 11 residues.

V and J are TRBV28 and TRBJ1-3; tentative D call: TRBD1 (6 bases). Looked up from germline, CDR1 is MDHEN and CDR2 is SYDVKM. The CDR3 totals 16 residues. The germline V and J ends were trimmed by 7 bases and 2 bases, with 18 bases remaining between them. DNA for the CDR3: TGTGCCAGCATCAACGGGGGGGGCGTACCTGGAAACACCATATATTTT. Amino acid sequence: CASINGGGVPGNTIYF.

The V and J genes are TRBV6-1 and TRBJ2-1, with TRBD2 matching 9 bases. Germline trimming cut 6 bases from V and 3 bases from J; bases unmatched to any gene: 9. The CDR3 is 16 residues long. CDR1 and CDR2 from the germline V gene are MNHNS and SASEGT. The CDR3 bases are TGTGCCAGCAGGACGTTAGCGGGAGCGGGCTACAATGAGCAGTTCTTC. Translation: CASRTLAGAGYNEQFF.

The chain employs TRBV25-1 and TRBJ2-1; TRBD1 matches at 8 bases. The CDR3 is 16 amino acids. J gave up 4 bases and V 4 bases, and 9 bases lay outside the gene matches. Germline V gene data show CDR1 as MGHDK and CDR2 as SYGVNS. The CDR3 DNA is TGTGCCAGCAGTGGGACGGACAGGGCAGAATACAATGAGCAGTTCTTC. Translating gives CASSGTDRAEYNEQFF.

The gene calls are TRBV10-3 and TRBJ1-1, with 9 bases aligning to TRBD1. Germline V gene data show CDR1 as ENHRY and CDR2 as SYGVKD. The CDR3 is 13 amino acids. V dropped 6 bases and J dropped 3; count of bases not matched to a gene: 2. The CDR3 loop is CAISRDRDTEAFF. CDR3 bases: TGTGCCATCAGCCGGGACAGGGACACTGAAGCTTTCTTT.

V and J are TRBV9 and TRBJ1-1, with TRBD1 identical over 8 bases. V was pared by 0 bases and J by 5 bases, with 3 bases of the junction left unmatched. Germline CDR1 and CDR2: SGDLS and YYNGEE. This CDR3 has 14 amino acids. The DNA for the CDR3 is TGTGCCAGCAGCGTAGGGACAGGGAGGACTGAAGCTTTCTTT. It yields the protein CASSVGTGRTEAFF. The variable domain in full, completed from reference TRBV9 and TRBJ1-1, reads DSGVTQTPKHLITATGQRVTLRCSPRSGDLSVYWYQQSLDQGLQFLIQYYNGEERAKGNILERFSAQQFPDLHSELNLSSLELGDSALYFCASSVGTGRTEAFFGQGTRLTVV.

The chain employs TRBV29-1 and TRBJ2-3, with D perhaps matching TRBD1 (6 bases). The V end was cut by 0 bases, the J end by 4 bases, with 17 bases between. CDR1 SQVTM and CDR2 ANQGSEA come from the germline V gene. CDR3 length equals 16 residues. The CDR3 DNA sequence: TGCAGCGTTGAAGACGCGGTAGGGTGGGGGCCAGATACGCAGTATTTT. It translates to CSVEDAVGWGPDTQYF.